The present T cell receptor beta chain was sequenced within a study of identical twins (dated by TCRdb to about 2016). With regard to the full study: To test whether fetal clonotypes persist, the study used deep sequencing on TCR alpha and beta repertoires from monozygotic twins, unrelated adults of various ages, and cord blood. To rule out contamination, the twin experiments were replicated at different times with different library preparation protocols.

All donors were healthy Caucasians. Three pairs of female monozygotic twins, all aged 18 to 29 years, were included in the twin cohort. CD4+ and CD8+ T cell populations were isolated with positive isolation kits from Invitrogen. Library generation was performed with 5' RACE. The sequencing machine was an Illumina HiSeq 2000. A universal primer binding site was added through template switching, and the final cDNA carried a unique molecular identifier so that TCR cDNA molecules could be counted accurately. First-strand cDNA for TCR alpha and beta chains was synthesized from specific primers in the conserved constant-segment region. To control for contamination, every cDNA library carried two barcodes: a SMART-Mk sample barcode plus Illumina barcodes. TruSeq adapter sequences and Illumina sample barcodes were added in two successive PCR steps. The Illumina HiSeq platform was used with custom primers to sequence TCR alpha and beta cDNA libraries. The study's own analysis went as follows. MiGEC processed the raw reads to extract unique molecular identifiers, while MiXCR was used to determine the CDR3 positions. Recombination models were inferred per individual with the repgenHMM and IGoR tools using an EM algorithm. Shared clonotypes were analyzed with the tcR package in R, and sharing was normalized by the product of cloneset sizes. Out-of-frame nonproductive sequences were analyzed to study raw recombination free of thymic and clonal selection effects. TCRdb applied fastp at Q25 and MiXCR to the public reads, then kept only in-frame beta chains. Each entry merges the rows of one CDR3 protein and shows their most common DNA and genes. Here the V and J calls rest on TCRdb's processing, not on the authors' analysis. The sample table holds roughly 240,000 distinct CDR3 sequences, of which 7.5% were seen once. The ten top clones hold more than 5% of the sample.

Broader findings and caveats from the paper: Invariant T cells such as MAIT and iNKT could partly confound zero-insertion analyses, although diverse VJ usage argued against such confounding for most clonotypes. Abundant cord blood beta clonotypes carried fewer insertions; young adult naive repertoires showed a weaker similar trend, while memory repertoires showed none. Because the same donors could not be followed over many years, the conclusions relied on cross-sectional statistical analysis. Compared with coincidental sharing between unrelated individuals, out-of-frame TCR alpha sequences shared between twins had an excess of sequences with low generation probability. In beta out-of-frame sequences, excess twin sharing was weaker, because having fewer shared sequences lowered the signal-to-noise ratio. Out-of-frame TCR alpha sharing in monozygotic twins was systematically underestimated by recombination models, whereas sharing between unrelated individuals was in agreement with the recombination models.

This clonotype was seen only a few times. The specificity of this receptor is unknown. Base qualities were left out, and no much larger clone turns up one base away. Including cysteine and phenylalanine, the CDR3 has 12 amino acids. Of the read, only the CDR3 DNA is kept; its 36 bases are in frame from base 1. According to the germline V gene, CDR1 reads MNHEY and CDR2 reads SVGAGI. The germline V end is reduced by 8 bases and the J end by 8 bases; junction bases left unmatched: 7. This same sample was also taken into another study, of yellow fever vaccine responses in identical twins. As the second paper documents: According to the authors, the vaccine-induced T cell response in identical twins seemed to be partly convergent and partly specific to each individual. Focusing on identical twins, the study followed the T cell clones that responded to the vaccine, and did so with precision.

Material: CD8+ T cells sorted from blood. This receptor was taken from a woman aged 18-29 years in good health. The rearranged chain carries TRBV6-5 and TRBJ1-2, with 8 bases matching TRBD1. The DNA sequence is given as TGTGCCAGCCGGGACAGGTCCTGGGGCTACACCTTC. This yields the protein CASRDRSWGYTF.